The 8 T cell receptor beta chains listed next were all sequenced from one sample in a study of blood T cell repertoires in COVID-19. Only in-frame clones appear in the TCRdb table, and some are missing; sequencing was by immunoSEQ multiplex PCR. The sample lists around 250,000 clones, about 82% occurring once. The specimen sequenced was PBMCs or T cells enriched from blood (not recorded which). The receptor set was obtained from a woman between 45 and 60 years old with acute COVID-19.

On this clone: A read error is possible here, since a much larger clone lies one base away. DNA of the CDR3: TGTGCCAGCAGTGAAGGGACAGGGGGCAATGAGCAGTTCTTC. Translating gives CASSEGTGGNEQFF. This chain connects TRBV6-1 to TRBJ2-1; 10 bases align to TRBD1. J was trimmed by 6 bases and V by 1 base; bases with no gene match: 0. This CDR3 contains 14 residues. The germline gives CDR1 MNHNS, CDR2 SASEGT.

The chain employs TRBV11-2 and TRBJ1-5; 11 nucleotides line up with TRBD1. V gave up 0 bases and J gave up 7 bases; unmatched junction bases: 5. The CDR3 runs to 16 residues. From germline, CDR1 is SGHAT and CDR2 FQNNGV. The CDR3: CASSLDGQGAEQPQHF. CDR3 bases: TGTGCCAGCAGCTTAGACGGACAGGGGGCTGAGCAGCCCCAGCATTTT.

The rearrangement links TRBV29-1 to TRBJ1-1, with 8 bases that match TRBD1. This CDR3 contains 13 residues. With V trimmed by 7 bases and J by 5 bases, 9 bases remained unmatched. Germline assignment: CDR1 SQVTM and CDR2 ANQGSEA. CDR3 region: CSAPARGQTEAFF. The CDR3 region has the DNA TGCAGCGCGCCGGCCAGGGGGCAGACTGAAGCTTTCTTT.

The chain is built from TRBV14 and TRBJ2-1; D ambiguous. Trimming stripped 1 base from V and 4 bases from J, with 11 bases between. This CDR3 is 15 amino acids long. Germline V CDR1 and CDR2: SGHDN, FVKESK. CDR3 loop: CASSQVNPVYNEQFF. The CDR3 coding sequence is TGTGCCAGCAGCCAAGTGAACCCAGTTTACAATGAGCAGTTCTTC.

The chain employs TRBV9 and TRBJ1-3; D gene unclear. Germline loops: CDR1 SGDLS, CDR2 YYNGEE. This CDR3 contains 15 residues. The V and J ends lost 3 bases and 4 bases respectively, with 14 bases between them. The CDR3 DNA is TGTGCCAGCAGCGGAAACCGTCTTCAGGGAAACACCATATATTTT. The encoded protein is CASSGNRLQGNTIYF.

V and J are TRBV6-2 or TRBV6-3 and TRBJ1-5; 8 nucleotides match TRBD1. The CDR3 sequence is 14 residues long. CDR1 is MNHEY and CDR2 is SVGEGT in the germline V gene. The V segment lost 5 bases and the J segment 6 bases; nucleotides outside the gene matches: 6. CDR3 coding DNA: TGTGCCAGCAGTAACGACAGGGGAGGTCAGCCCCAGCATTTT. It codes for CASSNDRGGQPQHF.

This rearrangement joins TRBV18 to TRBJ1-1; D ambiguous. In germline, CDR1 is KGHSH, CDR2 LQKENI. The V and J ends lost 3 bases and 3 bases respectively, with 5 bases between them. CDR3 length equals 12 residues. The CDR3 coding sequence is TGTGCCAGCTCACCGAGGGACACTGAAGCTTTCTTT. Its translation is CASSPRDTEAFF.

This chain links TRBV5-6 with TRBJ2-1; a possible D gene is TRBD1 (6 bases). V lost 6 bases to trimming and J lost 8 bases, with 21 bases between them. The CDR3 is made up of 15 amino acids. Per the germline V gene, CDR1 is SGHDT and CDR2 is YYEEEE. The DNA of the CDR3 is TGTGCCAGCATGGGGGCTAACTGGCCCGGGGATGAGCAGTTCTTC. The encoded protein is CASMGANWPGDEQFF.